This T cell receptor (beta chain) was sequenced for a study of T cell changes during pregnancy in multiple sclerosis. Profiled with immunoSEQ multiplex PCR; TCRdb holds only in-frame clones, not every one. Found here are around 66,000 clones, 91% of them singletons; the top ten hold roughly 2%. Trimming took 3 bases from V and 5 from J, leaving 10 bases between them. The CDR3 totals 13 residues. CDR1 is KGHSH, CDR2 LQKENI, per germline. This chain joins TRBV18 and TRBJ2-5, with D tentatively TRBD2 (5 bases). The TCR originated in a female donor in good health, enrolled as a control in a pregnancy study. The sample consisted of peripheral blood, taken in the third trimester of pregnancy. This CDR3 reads CASSPPEGETQYF. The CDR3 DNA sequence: TGTGCCAGCTCACCCCCCGAGGGTGAGACCCAGTACTTC.